A selection of T cell receptor beta chains follows, all from one sample in a study of spatial heterogeneity in lung cancer. TCRdb passed the 5' RACE reads through MiXCR, listing each CDR3 protein once. The data show approximately 7,000 distinct CDR3 sequences, with less than 15% seen just once and over 7.5% held by the top ten. Material: lung tumor tissue, obtained at surgery. The receptors here all came from a male donor with early-stage non-small cell lung cancer. The CDR3 runs from the conserved cysteine through the conserved F or W. D genes are given only for firm matches. For some rows the clone size is stated as once, few or many, or as a class when expanded; others skip it.

CDR3,DNA,J,D,V,size
CASSFDGGTFYEQYF,TGCGCCAGCAGCTTTGATGGCGGGACATTCTACGAGCAGTACTTC,TRBJ2-7,.,TRBV5-1,medium-sized
CASSLGVEQYF,TGTGCCAGCAGTTTGGGGGTCGAGCAGTACTTC,TRBJ2-7,.,TRBV28,many
CAWTHLDRETQYF,TGTGCCTGGACCCACCTGGACAGGGAAACGCAGTATTTT,TRBJ2-3,TRBD1,TRBV30,many
CASRRGISSNQPQHF,TGTGCCAGCCGACGAGGGATTTCTAGCAATCAGCCCCAGCATTTT,TRBJ1-5,.,TRBV5-5,medium-sized
CASSLRLPSSGYTF,TGTGCCAGCAGCTTAAGACTCCCTTCGTCGGGCTACACCTTC,TRBJ1-2,.,TRBV7-2,many
CASSLELGQFFGYTF,TGCGCCAGCAGCTTGGAGTTAGGACAGTTTTTCGGCTACACCTTC,TRBJ1-2,.,TRBV5-1,.
CASSYDGNQPQHF,TGTGCCAGCAGCTACGACGGCAATCAGCCCCAGCATTTT,TRBJ1-5,.,TRBV5-4,medium-sized
CAISGENTGELFF,TGTGCCATCAGTGGGGAGAACACCGGGGAGCTGTTTTTT,TRBJ2-2,.,TRBV10-3,many
CASSQFNEQFF,TGTGCCAGCAGCCAATTCAATGAGCAGTTCTTC,TRBJ2-1,.,TRBV3-1,few
CASSYSSDREEEQFF,TGTGCCAGCAGCTATAGTTCGGACAGGGAGGAAGAGCAGTTCTTC,TRBJ2-1,TRBD1,TRBV7-8,medium-sized
CSAASLAKNIQYF,TGCAGTGCCGCATCCTTAGCCAAAAACATTCAGTACTTC,TRBJ2-4,.,TRBV20-1,many
CASSLESSGTGNEQFF,TGCGCCAGCAGCTTGGAATCCAGCGGGACTGGCAATGAGCAGTTCTTC,TRBJ2-1,TRBD2,TRBV5-1,medium-sized
CASSLTREKLFF,TGTGCCAGCAGCTTGACGCGTGAAAAACTGTTTTTT,TRBJ1-4,.,TRBV11-2,.
CATSGTAQETQYF,TGTGCCACCTCGGGGACAGCCCAAGAGACCCAGTACTTC,TRBJ2-5,TRBD1,TRBV10-3,medium-sized
CASGGTGASYGYTF,TGTGCCAGCGGCGGGACAGGGGCTAGCTATGGCTACACCTTC,TRBJ1-2,TRBD1,TRBV6-5,many
CASSQRSTLPNYGYTF,TGTGCCAGCAGCCAAAGATCGACACTACCCAACTATGGCTACACCTTC,TRBJ1-2,.,TRBV3-1,many
CASSAGTRGSGANVLTF,TGTGCCAGCAGTGCCGGGACGAGAGGGTCTGGGGCCAACGTCCTGACTTTC,TRBJ2-6,.,TRBV28,.
CSARSQPRETQYF,TGCAGTGCTAGAAGCCAGCCAAGGGAGACCCAGTACTTC,TRBJ2-5,.,TRBV20-1,many
CASSPLDTYEQYF,TGTGCCAGCTCACCACTCGATACCTACGAGCAGTACTTC,TRBJ2-7,.,TRBV18,medium-sized
CAISGYMNTEAFF,TGTGCCATCAGTGGTTATATGAACACTGAAGCTTTCTTT,TRBJ1-1,.,TRBV10-3,many
CATSSPPQGKNIQYF,TGTGCCACCAGCAGCCCCCCACAGGGGAAAAACATTCAGTACTTC,TRBJ2-4,TRBD1,TRBV15,.
CASSLGQQVGYTF,TGTGCCAGCAGCCTAGGACAGCAGGTCGGCTACACCTTC,TRBJ1-2,.,TRBV7-9,.
CASSRGRATEAFF,TGTGCCAGCAGTCGGGGGAGGGCCACTGAAGCTTTCTTT,TRBJ1-1,.,TRBV2,many
CSARDPSTQYF,TGCAGTGCTAGAGATCCGAGCACCCAGTACTTC,TRBJ2-5,.,TRBV20-1,.
CASTLRLLDNEQFF,TGTGCCAGCACCCTCAGGCTACTGGACAATGAGCAGTTCTTC,TRBJ2-1,.,TRBV6-6,many
CASRQQGAIEAFF,TGTGCCAGCAGACAACAGGGGGCAATTGAAGCTTTCTTT,TRBJ1-1,TRBD1,TRBV25-1,.
CASSAWPGQNTDTQYF,TGCGCCAGCAGCGCATGGCCGGGACAGAACACAGATACGCAGTATTTT,TRBJ2-3,TRBD1,TRBV5-1,many
CASSGETDQPQHF,TGTGCCAGCAGTGGGGAGACGGACCAGCCCCAGCATTTT,TRBJ1-5,.,TRBV2,medium-sized
CSAISGRVNEQFF,TGCAGTGCTATCAGCGGGAGGGTCAATGAGCAGTTCTTC,TRBJ2-1,TRBD2,TRBV20-1,many
CASSLTQDTEAFF,TGTGCCAGCAGCTTAACACAGGACACTGAAGCTTTCTTT,TRBJ1-1,.,TRBV11-2,.